These 7 T cell receptor beta chains originate from one sample sequenced in a study of blood T cell repertoires in COVID-19. Clones were sequenced by immunoSEQ multiplex PCR, and TCRdb holds only the in-frame ones, with some missing. The repertoire holds 200,000 to 250,000 clones, about four fifths seen once, with 9.5% to 15% in the top ten. Sequenced sample: peripheral blood. The receptor source for this set is a woman in her thirties or forties with acute or convalescent COVID-19.

This clone was seen just once. The chain couples TRBV5-1 to TRBJ2-7, with a tentative D call TRBD2 (6 bases). CDR1 SGHRS and CDR2 YFSETQ come from the germline V gene. This CDR3 region has 14 residues. V lost 4 bases to trimming and J lost 4 bases, with 15 bases between them. The CDR3 bases are TGCGCCAGCAGCGTTCTCTCAGGAGGGTACGAGCAGTACTTC. It encodes CASSVLSGGYEQYF. The full variable domain, in which reference TRBV5-1 and TRBJ2-7 provide the parts outside the CDR3, is KAGVTQTPRYLIKTRGQQVTLSCSPISGHRSVSWYQQTPGQGLQFLFEYFSETQRNKGNFPGRFSGRQFSNSRSEMNVSTLELGDSALYLCASSVLSGGYEQYFGPGTRLTVT.

The chain uses TRBV18 and TRBJ1-1; 7 bases match TRBD1. With V trimmed by 0 bases and J by 1 base, 2 bases remained unmatched. CDR1 and CDR2 (germline): KGHSH, LQKENI. The CDR3 consists of 15 residues. The CDR3 nucleotides read TGTGCCAGCTCACCACCGACAGGGTCGAACACTGAAGCTTTCTTT. Protein sequence: CASSPPTGSNTEAFF.

The V gene is TRBV4-3, the J gene TRBJ2-2, with D possibly matching TRBD2 (5 bases). This CDR3 region has 13 residues. Germline assignment: CDR1 LGHNA and CDR2 YSLEER. V was pared by 0 bases and J by 9 bases, with 8 bases between. The CDR3 DNA sequence: TGCGCCAGCAGCCAAGATCCTAGCCGGGAGCTGTTTTTT. This sequence encodes CASSQDPSRELFF.

This clone has a single count. The rearrangement uses TRBV13 and TRBJ2-5; TRBD2 matches at 12 bases. The J segment lost 4 bases and the V segment lost 5 bases, leaving 8 bases of the junction unmatched. CDR1 is PRHDT, CDR2 FYEKMQ, per germline (reference sequence). The CDR3 contains 16 residues. Written as DNA, the CDR3 is TGTGCCAGCAGCACATCACGACTAGCGGGGGTAGAGACCCAGTACTTC. Its protein is CASSTSRLAGVETQYF.

V usage is TRBV11-2 and J usage is TRBJ2-7; 7 bases match TRBD1. V trimming: 1 base; J trimming: 6 bases; junction bases outside the gene matches: 9. CDR1 and CDR2 (germline): SGHAT, FQNNGV. The CDR3 is 15 amino acids. The CDR3 protein is CASSLGSGTESEQYF. Here the CDR3 DNA reads TGTGCCAGCAGCTTAGGCTCCGGGACAGAATCCGAGCAGTACTTC.

The chain uses TRBV5-1 and TRBJ1-1, with 10 bases fitting TRBD1. Germline CDR1 SGHRS, CDR2 YFSETQ. The J segment lost 1 base and the V segment lost 5 bases, leaving 2 bases of the junction unmatched. The CDR3 sequence is 14 residues long. The chain's CDR3 is CASSGDRGNTEAFF. Here the CDR3 DNA reads TGCGCCAGCAGTGGGGACAGGGGGAACACTGAAGCTTTCTTT.

This chain links TRBV7-2 with TRBJ1-4, with TRBD1 identical over 7 bases. This CDR3 spans 16 amino acids. Germline loops: CDR1 SGHTA, CDR2 FQGNSA. Trimming removed 5 bases from V and 4 bases from J; junction bases left unmatched: 10. CDR3 loop: CASSPAGTVYNEKLFF. The CDR3 region has the DNA TGTGCCAGCAGCCCAGCCGGGACAGTTTATAATGAAAAACTGTTTTTT.